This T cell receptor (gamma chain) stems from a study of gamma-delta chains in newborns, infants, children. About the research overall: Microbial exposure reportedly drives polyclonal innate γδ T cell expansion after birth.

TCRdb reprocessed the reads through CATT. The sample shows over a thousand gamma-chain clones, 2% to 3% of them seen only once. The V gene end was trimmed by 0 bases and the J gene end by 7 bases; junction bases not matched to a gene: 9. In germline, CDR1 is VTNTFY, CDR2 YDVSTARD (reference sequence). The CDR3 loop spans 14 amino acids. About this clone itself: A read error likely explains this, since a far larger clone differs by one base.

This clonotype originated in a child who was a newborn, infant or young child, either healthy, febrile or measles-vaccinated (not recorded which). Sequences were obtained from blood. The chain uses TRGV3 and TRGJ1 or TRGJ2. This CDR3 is CATWDRPGYYKKLF. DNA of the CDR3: TGTGCCACCTGGGACAGGCCGGGGTACTATAAGAAACTCTTT.